The rows below give T cell receptor beta chains drawn from one sample of a study of Graves' ophthalmopathy and Graves' hyperthyroidism. TCRdb recomputed calls from the multiplex PCR reads with MiXCR, one row per CDR3 protein. The table has around 1,000,000 distinct CDR3 sequences, around a third seen once. The sequencing input was peripheral blood or thyroid tissue (not recorded which). These receptors came from an adult man with Graves' hyperthyroidism. CDR3s include the opening cysteine and the closing phenylalanine or tryptophan. Each record gives: V gene, CDR3 length, clone size, D gene, J gene, CDR3 protein, CDR3 DNA. D genes are given only for firm matches. Clone size is shown for a subset of rows, as once, few, many or a class of expanded clone.

V gene: TRBV15
CDR3 length: 15
clone size: -
D gene: -
J gene: TRBJ1-1
CDR3 protein: CATSDPRGVGAEAFF
CDR3 DNA: TGTGCCACCAGCGATCCGAGGGGGGTAGGCGCTGAAGCTTTCTTT

V gene: TRBV10-3
CDR3 length: 14
clone size: once
D gene: TRBD1
J gene: TRBJ2-7
CDR3 protein: CALQTGGQAYEQYF
CDR3 DNA: TGTGCCCTCCAAACAGGGGGCCAAGCCTACGAGCAGTACTTC

V gene: TRBV6-6
CDR3 length: 11
clone size: -
D gene: -
J gene: TRBJ1-2
CDR3 protein: CATARGLSYTF
CDR3 DNA: TGTGCCACCGCCAGGGGTCTGAGCTACACCTTC

V gene: TRBV7-2
CDR3 length: 15
clone size: many
D gene: -
J gene: TRBJ2-7
CDR3 protein: CASSLRAGVTYEQYF
CDR3 DNA: TGTGCCAGCAGCTTACGAGCGGGCGTAACTTACGAGCAGTACTTC

V gene: TRBV12-3/TRBV12-4
CDR3 length: 13
clone size: -
D gene: TRBD1
J gene: TRBJ2-7
CDR3 protein: CASSWTGPQEQYF
CDR3 DNA: TGTGCCAGCAGCTGGACAGGACCACAAGAGCAGTACTTC

V gene: TRBV28
CDR3 length: 11
clone size: -
D gene: -
J gene: TRBJ2-7
CDR3 protein: CASRDAYEQYF
CDR3 DNA: TGTGCCAGCCGGGACGCCTACGAGCAGTACTTC

V gene: TRBV6-5
CDR3 length: 13
clone size: few
D gene: -
J gene: TRBJ2-7
CDR3 protein: CASSYGMNYEQYF
CDR3 DNA: TGTGCCAGCAGTTACGGCATGAATTACGAGCAGTACTTC

V gene: TRBV28
CDR3 length: 11
clone size: -
D gene: -
J gene: TRBJ2-7
CDR3 protein: CASHGESAQYF
CDR3 DNA: TGTGCCAGCCACGGCGAAAGCGCGCAGTACTTC

V gene: TRBV7-9
CDR3 length: 16
clone size: -
D gene: TRBD2
J gene: TRBJ2-5
CDR3 protein: CASSFGTRGAKETQYF
CDR3 DNA: TGTGCCAGCAGCTTTGGGACTAGGGGGGCTAAGGAGACCCAGTACTTC

V gene: TRBV6-5
CDR3 length: 16
clone size: -
D gene: -
J gene: TRBJ1-3
CDR3 protein: CASSLGPLYSGNTIYF
CDR3 DNA: TGTGCCAGCAGTTTGGGACCTCTTTACTCCGGAAACACCATATATTTT